The rows below give T cell receptor beta chains drawn from one sample of a study of blood T cell repertoires in COVID-19. Assay used: immunoSEQ multiplex PCR; TCRdb lists only in-frame clones, some missing. The profile shows fewer than 200,000 clones, around four fifths of them singletons. The sample consisted of PBMCs or T cells enriched from blood (not recorded which). Receptors were obtained from a man aged 45 to 65 who had recovered from COVID-19. Both conserved end residues are part of each CDR3. Fields, in order: V gene, J gene, clone size, D gene, CDR3 DNA, CDR3 protein. The D gene is left open where the match is weak. Not all rows give a size; the values are once, few, many and, for expanded clones, a class.

TRBV5-1	TRBJ2-3	once	TRBD1	TGCGCCAGCAGCTTGGCCCGGACAGGGGGCGCAGATACGCAGTATTTT	CASSLARTGGADTQYF
TRBV7-6	TRBJ1-5	.	.	TGTGCCAGCAGCTTGGGACTGTTTCAGCCCCAGCATTTT	CASSLGLFQPQHF
TRBV3-1/TRBV3-2	TRBJ2-2	.	TRBD2	TGTGCCAGCAGCTTATCCAGCAAGCGGGGGACCACCGGGGAGCTGTTTTTT	CASSLSSKRGTTGELFF
TRBV2	TRBJ1-2	.	TRBD1	TGTGCCAGCCTACAGGGGGCTAACTATGGCTACACCTTC	CASLQGANYGYTF
TRBV29-1	TRBJ2-6	.	TRBD1	TGCAGCGTTCCTTCCGGGACAGGAAACTCTGGGGCCAACGTCCTGACTTTC	CSVPSGTGNSGANVLTF
TRBV5-1	TRBJ2-2	.	TRBD2	TGCGCCAGCAGCTTGGCCTACACTGCCGGGACTAGCGACGGGGAGCTGTTTTTT	CASSLAYTAGTSDGELFF
TRBV5-1	TRBJ2-1	.	.	TGCGCCAGCAGCTTTTTACTAAGGGGCTCCTACAATGAGCAGTTCTTC	CASSFLLRGSYNEQFF
TRBV30	TRBJ1-1	.	.	TGTGCCTGGAGTTTAAGCTTTGAAGCTTTCTTT	CAWSLSFEAFF
TRBV12-3/TRBV12-4	TRBJ1-1	.	.	TGTGCCAGCGGACAGACCGGGGCTTTCTTT	CASGQTGAFF
TRBV30	TRBJ1-6	.	TRBD1	TGTGCCTGGAGTGTGGGGACAGTGAATTCACCCCTCCACTTT	CAWSVGTVNSPLHF
TRBV30	TRBJ1-3	.	.	TGTGCCTGGAGTAGGTGGGAGGAGACTTTCTCTGGAAACACCATATATTTT	CAWSRWEETFSGNTIYF
TRBV6-5	TRBJ1-5	once	TRBD1	TGTGCCAGCAGGACGGACAGGGGGAGCAATCAGCCCCAGCATTTT	CASRTDRGSNQPQHF
TRBV5-6	TRBJ2-3	.	TRBD1	TGTGCCAGCAGCCCCAGGGGGCGCGCAGATACGCAGTATTTT	CASSPRGRADTQYF
TRBV30	TRBJ2-7	few	TRBD1	TGTGCCTGGAGTGTGACAGGGCGCTACGAGCAGTACTTC	CAWSVTGRYEQYF
TRBV29-1	TRBJ2-4	.	TRBD2	TGCAGCGTTCGGACTAGCGGGTTCATTCAGTACTTC	CSVRTSGFIQYF
TRBV30	TRBJ1-4	.	.	TGTGCCTGGAGTGTAATAGGGGTTCGGGAAAAACTGTTTTTT	CAWSVIGVREKLFF
TRBV7-9	TRBJ2-2	.	.	TGTGCCAGCAGATTGGACATCGGGGAGCTGTTTTTT	CASRLDIGELFF
TRBV9	TRBJ1-1	few	.	TGTGCCAGCACAGGGTGGCCTGAAGCTTTCTTT	CASTGWPEAFF
TRBV7-2	TRBJ2-3	.	TRBD2	TGTGCCAGCAGCTTAGTTCGGCTAGCGGGGCCGGGGGAGACGCAGTATTTT	CASSLVRLAGPGETQYF
TRBV5-4	TRBJ1-1	.	TRBD1	TGTGCCAGCAGCTTGAGTCGAGGGACAGGGAAATCTGAAGCTTTCTTT	CASSLSRGTGKSEAFF
TRBV27	TRBJ1-2	.	.	TGTGCCAGCAGCCCAGGGAGGGGTAGCTATGGCTACACCTTC	CASSPGRGSYGYTF
TRBV4-2	TRBJ1-1	.	.	TGTGCCAGCAGCTACCTGGGGGGAACTGAAGCTTTCTTT	CASSYLGGTEAFF
TRBV27	TRBJ2-7	.	TRBD1	TGTGCCAGCAGTCTCTGGGGACAGCCCTACGAGCAGTACTTC	CASSLWGQPYEQYF
TRBV2	TRBJ1-4	.	TRBD1	TGTGCCAGCCGGGACAGTATTAATGAAAAACTGTTTTTT	CASRDSINEKLFF
TRBV6-5	TRBJ1-2	few	TRBD1	TGTGCCAGCAGTTACTCCCTCTTGACAGGGTCCGGCGGCTACACCTTC	CASSYSLLTGSGGYTF
TRBV19	TRBJ1-1	.	TRBD1	TGTGCCAGTGAGGACAGGGTTCCTGAAGCTTTCTTT	CASEDRVPEAFF
TRBV4-2	TRBJ1-6	.	.	TGTGCCAGCAGCCAAAATTGGCAAGTTGGACACAATAATTCACCCCTCCACTTT	CASSQNWQVGHNNSPLHF
TRBV5-6	TRBJ2-3	.	TRBD2	TGTGCCAGCAGCTTCCGGACTAGCGGGTTGGCAGATACGCAGTATTTT	CASSFRTSGLADTQYF
TRBV27	TRBJ1-2	.	.	TGTGCCAGCAGTTCACCTCGGAGGGGAGGATGGTATGGCTACACCTTC	CASSSPRRGGWYGYTF
TRBV4-1	TRBJ1-2	.	TRBD1	TGCGCCAGCAGCCAACCTAGGACAGGGAACTATGGCTACACCTTC	CASSQPRTGNYGYTF
TRBV18	TRBJ2-3	.	TRBD2	TGTGCCAGCTCACCAGTGGGAGGGGGCACAGATACGCAGTATTTT	CASSPVGGGTDTQYF
TRBV9	TRBJ2-2	.	.	TGTGCCAGCAGCGTAGTACCCCGGAGGGACACCGGGGAGCTGTTTTTT	CASSVVPRRDTGELFF
TRBV6-5	TRBJ2-3	.	TRBD2	TGTGCCAGCAGTTACTCGACTAGCGGGGGTTATACGCAGTATTTT	CASSYSTSGGYTQYF
TRBV6-5	TRBJ1-5	many	.	TGTGCCAGCAGTTACGACAGGAAAAATCAGCCCCAGCATTTT	CASSYDRKNQPQHF
TRBV6-5	TRBJ1-6	.	TRBD1	TGTGCCAGTTACAGGGGCGCTAATTCACCCCTCCACTTT	CASYRGANSPLHF
TRBV7-2	TRBJ1-2	.	TRBD1	TGTGCCAGCAGCTTAGAAGGGACAGGACTCTATGGCTACACCTTC	CASSLEGTGLYGYTF
TRBV2	TRBJ2-7	.	.	TGTGCCAGCAGTTTTACTAGTCCGGGACTGGGGTCGGTCGAGCAGTACTTC	CASSFTSPGLGSVEQYF
TRBV27	TRBJ1-6	.	.	TGTGCCAGCCGCGACACGTATAATTCACCCCTCCACTTT	CASRDTYNSPLHF
TRBV5-1	TRBJ2-2	.	TRBD1	TGCGCCAGCAGCTGGGGACAGGGCACCGGGGAGCTGTTTTTT	CASSWGQGTGELFF
TRBV7-3	TRBJ2-2	.	TRBD2	TGTGCCAGCAGCTTAACAGGGAGGGACACCGGGGAGCTGTTTTTT	CASSLTGRDTGELFF
TRBV9	TRBJ1-5	few	.	TGTGCCAGCAGCGTAGGGGGGGGCTTGGAGCCCCAGCATTTT	CASSVGGGLEPQHF
TRBV18	TRBJ2-7	few	.	TGTGCCAGCTCACCGAGGGTCCAGGCCGAATCCTACGAGCAGTACTTC	CASSPRVQAESYEQYF
TRBV7-8	TRBJ1-5	.	.	TGTGCCAGCAGCCTCCAAAGCACTTCGAATCAGCCCCAGCATTTT	CASSLQSTSNQPQHF
TRBV15	TRBJ1-2	.	TRBD1	TGTGCCACCAGCAGAGATGAGACAGGGTATGGCTACACCTTC	CATSRDETGYGYTF
TRBV6-4	TRBJ2-7	.	TRBD1	TGTGCCAGCAGTGACCCTAGGGACAGCGGACCCCTCTACGAGCAGTACTTC	CASSDPRDSGPLYEQYF
TRBV29-1	TRBJ1-5	.	.	TGCAGCGTACAAGCAGGGGCAAATAGCAATCAGCCCCAGCATTTT	CSVQAGANSNQPQHF
TRBV12-5	TRBJ2-5	.	.	TGTGCTAGTGGTTTAGAGAGGGAGACCCAGTACTTC	CASGLERETQYF
TRBV9	TRBJ2-3	.	TRBD2	TGTGCCAGCAGCGCAGTAGCGGGGGGGCCCTTTAGCACAGATACGCAGTATTTT	CASSAVAGGPFSTDTQYF
TRBV5-4	TRBJ2-2	.	.	TGTGCCAGCAGCTTGACTGAGACCGGGGAGCTGTTTTTT	CASSLTETGELFF
TRBV7-2	TRBJ1-1	.	.	TGTGCCAGCAGCCTTACCGCTTTACAGGTGGGGAACACTGAAGCTTTCTTT	CASSLTALQVGNTEAFF
TRBV25-1	TRBJ1-5	few	.	TGTGCCAGCAGTGAAAATGGCAGGGGCGACAATCAGCCCCAGCATTTT	CASSENGRGDNQPQHF
TRBV3-1/TRBV3-2	TRBJ1-1	.	.	TGTGCCAGCAGCCAAGGGCAGGGAACTGAAGCTTTCTTT	CASSQGQGTEAFF